This T cell receptor beta chain was retrieved from a study of T cell changes during pregnancy in multiple sclerosis (dated by TCRdb to about 2019). Concerning the study at large: The study examined how the T cell repertoire changed over the course of pregnancy in women with multiple sclerosis.

A note on this clone: Its antigen is unknown. The input lacks base qualities; no much larger clone sits a single base away.

The receptor library was made with the immunoSEQ multiplex PCR assay. This immuneACCESS table, as held by TCRdb, lists in-frame sequences with V and J called but not all clones. Of the missing ones, under half trace to an unresolved V gene in checked studies; the others have no known cause. The sample table holds tens of thousands of clones, of which around 93% were seen once. The ten largest account for around 2.3% of the sample. CDR1 and CDR2, looked up from the germline V gene, are MNHEY and SVGAGI. The CDR3 has 14 amino acids, counting the end cysteine and phenylalanine. Only CDR3 DNA is held: 42 bases, read in frame from base 1. V is clipped by 3 bases and J by 1 base, and the sequence between their germline boundaries is 8 bases long.

This receptor was identified in a female donor with multiple sclerosis, enrolled in a pregnancy study. The receptor chain draws on TRBV6-5 and TRBJ2-3, with no confidently assigned D gene. The sequenced sample was peripheral blood, obtained in the second trimester of pregnancy. In nucleotides, the sequence is TGTGCCAGCAGTTATTCCCCCGGCACAGATACGCAGTATTTT. The translation is CASSYSPGTDTQYF.